What follows are 12 T cell receptor beta chains derived from one specimen sequenced in a study of T cell responses to AZD1222 COVID-19 vaccine. Clones were read by immunoSEQ multiplex PCR, and TCRdb kept only the in-frame ones, dropping some. The sample lists 200,000 to 300,000 clones; more than 85% were seen once. Material: peripheral blood, obtained on day 0 of AZD1222 vaccination. Every receptor here comes from an adult in good health.

The chain uses TRBV2 and TRBJ1-5; the D is unclear. The ends were cut back, 6 bases at V and 1 base at J, with 7 bases in the middle. The length of the CDR3 is 13 residues. Per the germline V gene, CDR1 is SNHLY and CDR2 is FYNNEI. The CDR3 DNA reads TGTGCCAGCAGGCAGCTGAGCAATCAGCCCCAGCATTTT. Residues: CASRQLSNQPQHF.

The genes are TRBV18 and TRBJ1-5; a weak D match, TRBD1 (5 bases). CDR3 length: 13 amino acids. Germline CDR1 reads KGHSH; CDR2 reads LQKENI. V lost 3 bases to trimming and J lost 7 bases, with 10 bases between them. The CDR3 loop is CASSPPGAQPQHF. CDR3 coding DNA: TGTGCCAGCTCACCCCCCGGGGCCCAGCCCCAGCATTTT.

The CDR3 reads CASSPGLDFSEQYF. CDR3 sequence (DNA): TGTGCCAGCTCACCAGGACTAGACTTCAGCGAGCAGTACTTC. This chain links TRBV18 with TRBJ2-7; 7 nucleotides line up with TRBD2. The CDR3 has 14 amino acids. Germline CDR1 and CDR2: KGHSH and LQKENI. The J segment lost 6 bases and the V segment lost 2 bases, leaving 7 bases of the junction unmatched.

This chain joins TRBV27 and TRBJ2-5; weak D call: TRBD2 (6 bases). Germline V gene data show CDR1 as MNHEY and CDR2 as SMNVEV (reference sequence). V was cut by 0 bases and J by 1 base, with 15 bases left in between. CDR3 length: 17 amino acids. The CDR3 here is CASSLSPASDVQETQYF. The CDR3 nucleotides are TGTGCCAGCAGTTTATCCCCGGCTAGCGACGTCCAAGAGACCCAGTACTTC.

This chain links TRBV6-6 with TRBJ1-1, with a tentative D call TRBD1 (5 bases). Between the trimmed V and J ends, which lost 9 bases and 3 bases, there was a span of 11 bases. Germline CDR1 and CDR2: MNHNY and SVGAGI (reference sequence). The CDR3 loop spans 12 amino acids. The CDR3 nucleotides read TGTGCCAGTTCGGGGGGGGACACTGAAGCTTTCTTT. Its protein product is CASSGGDTEAFF.

The J gene is TRBJ1-4, the V gene TRBV5-1; 7 nucleotides line up with TRBD1. Germline-derived CDR1 and CDR2 are SGHRS and YFSETQ. This CDR3 comprises 16 residues. V gave up 4 bases and J gave up 1 base; unmatched junction bases: 7. CDR3 bases: TGCGCCAGCAGCCTACAGACAGGGATAACTAATGAAAAACTGTTTTTT. Translation gives CASSLQTGITNEKLFF.

This rearrangement joins TRBV19 to TRBJ2-1; D is perhaps TRBD1 or TRBD2 (6 bases each). The germline V gene has CDR1 LNHDA and CDR2 SQIVND (reference sequence). The V gene lost 4 bases and the J gene lost 6 bases, with 10 bases spanning the gap. This CDR3 spans 13 amino acids. Here the CDR3 DNA reads TGTGCCAGTAGTAAGGGGGGACCCAATGAGCAGTTCTTC. Translation: CASSKGGPNEQFF. The full variable domain, its missing parts supplied by reference TRBV19 and TRBJ2-1, is DGGITQSPKYLFRKEGQNVTLSCEQNLNHDAMYWYRQDPGQGLRLIYYSQIVNDFQKGDIAEGYSVSREKKESFPLTVTSAQKNPTAFYLCASSKGGPNEQFFGPGTRLTVL.

This sequence joins TRBV18 and TRBJ2-1; D is tentatively TRBD1 or TRBD2 (5 bases each). The V and J ends lost 4 bases and 8 bases respectively, with 12 bases between them. CDR3 length equals 13 residues. Germline CDR1 KGHSH, CDR2 LQKENI. CDR3 sequence (DNA): TGTGCCAGCTCACAAGGGACCCTACATGAGCAGTTCTTC. It codes for CASSQGTLHEQFF.

A single count supports this clone. The chain has TRBV9 and TRBJ1-5; D remains unclear. From germline, CDR1 is SGDLS and CDR2 YYNGEE. CDR3 length: 14 residues. V was shortened by 4 bases and J by 7 bases, with 15 bases between the two germline ends. The CDR3 protein is CASSPSGVGQPQHF. In nucleotides, the CDR3 is TGTGCCAGCAGCCCCTCCGGAGTAGGGCAGCCCCAGCATTTT.

This sequence joins TRBV28 and TRBJ1-4; D is uncertain. CDR1 is MDHEN and CDR2 is SYDVKM in the germline V gene. The V end lost 5 bases, the J end lost 6 bases, and 10 bases lay between the germline ends. This CDR3 is built from 13 residues. DNA for the CDR3: TGTGCCAGCAGTCCCCCTTTTTATGAAAAACTGTTTTTT. Translating it yields CASSPPFYEKLFF. The whole variable domain, remainder taken from reference TRBV28 and TRBJ1-4, is DVKVTQSSRYLVKRTGEKVFLECVQDMDHENMFWYRQDPGLGLRLIYFSYDVKMKEKGDIPEGYSVSREKKERFSLILESASTNQTSMYLCASSPPFYEKLFFGSGTQLSVL.

This rearrangement joins TRBV6-6 to TRBJ2-7; possibly TRBD1 for D (6 bases). With 8 bases removed from V and 2 bases from J, the gap between germline ends came to 13 bases. Germline-derived CDR1 and CDR2 are MNHNY and SVGAGI (reference sequence). This CDR3 region has 13 residues. The DNA for the CDR3 is TGTGCCAGCCGACCGGGACACCCCTACGAGCAGTACTTC. Its translation is CASRPGHPYEQYF.

This clone was found once. The chain couples TRBV6-5 to TRBJ2-3; 7 nucleotides align to TRBD1. The CDR3 runs to 13 residues. The J segment lost 7 bases and the V segment lost 8 bases, leaving 9 bases of the junction unmatched. Looked up from germline, CDR1 is MNHEY and CDR2 is SVGAGI. The DNA of the CDR3 is TGTGCCAGCGGGACAGACATGCCTAATACGCAGTATTTT. This encodes CASGTDMPNTQYF.